This T cell receptor (beta chain) emerged from a study of T cell responses to AZD1222 COVID-19 vaccine. Points on this clone: The antigen is unknown.

Whole-study results and caveats: Of spike-specific TCRs, nearly half reportedly target regions left unmutated in variants. Donors were largely white British and mainly female; clonal diversity was possibly underestimated.

Here immunoSEQ multiplex PCR was the method, and the copy in TCRdb shows in-frame clones only, minus some. The table includes about 110,000 clones, roughly 90% detected once. The germline V gene encodes CDR1 SGHVS and CDR2 FQNEAQ. CDR3 length: 15 residues. Trimming removed 5 bases from V and 5 bases from J; junction bases left unmatched: 10. The TCR comes from an adult who received the AZD1222 COVID-19 vaccine. Sequenced here: peripheral blood, sampled 28 days after the second AZD1222 dose. The genes are TRBV7-8 and TRBJ1-2, with 8 bases identical to TRBD1. This CDR3 reads CASSLQQGEYYGYTF. Written as DNA, the CDR3 is TGTGCCAGCAGCCTCCAACAGGGGGAGTATTATGGCTACACCTTC.